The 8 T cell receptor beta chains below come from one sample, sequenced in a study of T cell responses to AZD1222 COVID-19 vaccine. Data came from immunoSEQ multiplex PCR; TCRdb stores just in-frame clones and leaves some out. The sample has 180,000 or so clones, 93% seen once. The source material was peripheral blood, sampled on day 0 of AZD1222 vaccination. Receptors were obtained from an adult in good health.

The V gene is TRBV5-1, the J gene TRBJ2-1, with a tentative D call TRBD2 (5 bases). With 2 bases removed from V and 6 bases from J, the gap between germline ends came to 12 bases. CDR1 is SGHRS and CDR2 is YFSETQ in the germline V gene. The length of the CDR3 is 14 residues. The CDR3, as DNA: TGCGCCAGCAGCTTCACGGGGTCGGGCAATGAGCAGTTCTTC. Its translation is CASSFTGSGNEQFF. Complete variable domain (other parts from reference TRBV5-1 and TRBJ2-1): KAGVTQTPRYLIKTRGQQVTLSCSPISGHRSVSWYQQTPGQGLQFLFEYFSETQRNKGNFPGRFSGRQFSNSRSEMNVSTLELGDSALYLCASSFTGSGNEQFFGPGTRLTVL.

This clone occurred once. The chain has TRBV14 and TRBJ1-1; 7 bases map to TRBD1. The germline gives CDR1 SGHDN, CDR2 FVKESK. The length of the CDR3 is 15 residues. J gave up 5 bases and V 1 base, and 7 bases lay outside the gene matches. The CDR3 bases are TGTGCCAGCAGCCAAGCGAGTCAGGGGGGTACTGAAGCTTTCTTT. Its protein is CASSQASQGGTEAFF.

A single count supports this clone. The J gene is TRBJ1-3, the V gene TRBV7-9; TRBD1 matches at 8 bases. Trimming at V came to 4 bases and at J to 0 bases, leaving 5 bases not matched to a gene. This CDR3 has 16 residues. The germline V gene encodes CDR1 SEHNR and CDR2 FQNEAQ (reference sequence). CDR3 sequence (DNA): TGTGCCAGCAGCTCCCGGACAGGGTCCTCTGGAAACACCATATATTTT. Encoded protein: CASSSRTGSSGNTIYF.

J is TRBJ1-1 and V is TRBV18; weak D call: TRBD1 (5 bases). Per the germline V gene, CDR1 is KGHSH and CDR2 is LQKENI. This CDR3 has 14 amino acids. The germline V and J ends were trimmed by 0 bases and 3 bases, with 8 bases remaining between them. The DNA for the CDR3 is TGTGCCAGCTCACCACCGAGGGGTCACACTGAAGCTTTCTTT. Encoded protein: CASSPPRGHTEAFF.

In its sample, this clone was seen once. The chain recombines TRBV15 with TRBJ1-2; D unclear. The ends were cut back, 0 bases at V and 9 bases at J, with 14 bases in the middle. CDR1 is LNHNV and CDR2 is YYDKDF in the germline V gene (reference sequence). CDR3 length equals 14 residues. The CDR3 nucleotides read TGTGCCACCAGCAGAGATCCCCAAGGAATTAGCTACACCTTC. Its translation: CATSRDPQGISYTF.

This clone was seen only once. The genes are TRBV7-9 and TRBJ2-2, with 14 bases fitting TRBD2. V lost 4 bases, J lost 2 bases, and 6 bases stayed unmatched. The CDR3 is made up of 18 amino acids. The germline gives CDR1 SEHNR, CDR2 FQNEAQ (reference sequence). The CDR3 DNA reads TGTGCCAGCAGCTCATCGACTAGCGGGGGGGTAAACACCGGGGAGCTGTTTTTT. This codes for CASSSSTSGGVNTGELFF.

CDR3 nucleotide sequence: TGTGCCAGTAGAGAGACGGTCTACGTTTCCACTGAAGCTTTCTTT. Its translation is CASRETVYVSTEAFF. The V call is TRBV19, the J call TRBJ1-1; D unclear. Germline CDR1 reads LNHDA; CDR2 reads SQIVND (reference sequence). This CDR3 contains 15 residues. Trimming took off 6 bases at V and 4 bases at J, with 18 bases between the two ends.

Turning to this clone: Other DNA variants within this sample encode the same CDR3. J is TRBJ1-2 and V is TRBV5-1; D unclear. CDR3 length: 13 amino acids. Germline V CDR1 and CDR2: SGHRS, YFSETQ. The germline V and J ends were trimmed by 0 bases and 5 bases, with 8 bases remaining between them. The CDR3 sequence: CASSLAGNYGYTF. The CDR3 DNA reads TGCGCCAGCAGCTTGGCTGGAAATTATGGCTACACCTTC.